A selection of T cell receptor beta chains follows, all from one sample in a study of T cell repertoires in aging, cancer and after chemotherapy. TCRdb reprocessed the multiplex PCR reads with MiXCR, giving one entry per CDR3 protein. The sample gives some 1,700 distinct CDR3 sequences, about 23% of which show up once; around 20% is in the top ten. The sequencing sample was made of blood. The receptor set was obtained from a human donor with a solid tumor. CDR3s include the opening cysteine and the closing phenylalanine or tryptophan. D genes are given only for firm matches. Some rows mark clone size as missing; the rest say once, few, many or name a class of expanded clone.

clone_size,d_call,j_call,v_call,cdr3_aa,cdr3_nt
large,-,TRBJ1-2,TRBV6-6,CASSYSDSGYGYTF,TGTGCCAGCAGTTACTCTGACAGTGGGTACGGCTACACCTTC
few,TRBD1,TRBJ2-3,TRBV24-1,CATSDPKIDRVGDTQYF,TGTGCCACCAGTGATCCCAAAATCGACAGGGTAGGAGATACGCAGTATTTT
few,TRBD1,TRBJ1-1,TRBV12-3/TRBV12-4,CASTRQGGNTEAFF,TGTGCCAGCACCCGACAGGGGGGGAACACTGAAGCTTTCTTT
few,-,TRBJ1-2,TRBV27,CASSSGINYGYTF,TGTGCCAGCAGTTCGGGGATCAACTATGGCTACACCTTC
-,-,TRBJ1-5,TRBV6-9,CASSYERRQPQHF,TGTGCCAGCAGTTACGAGAGGCGGCAGCCCCAGCATTTT
few,-,TRBJ1-6,TRBV6-1,CASIKVGGGNSPLHF,TGTGCCAGCATTAAAGTGGGGGGTGGTAATTCACCCCTCCACTTT
-,TRBD1,TRBJ2-3,TRBV10-1,CASSEATGGTDTQYF,TGCGCCAGCAGTGAGGCAACAGGGGGAACAGATACGCAGTATTTT
-,-,TRBJ1-5,TRBV6-5,CASRPSNGQPQHF,TGTGCCAGCAGACCCTCAAACGGGCAGCCCCAGCATTTT
few,-,TRBJ1-1,TRBV5-6,CASSPSGGGRTEAFF,TGTGCCAGCAGCCCCTCCGGGGGGGGACGAACTGAAGCTTTCTTT
-,-,TRBJ2-2,TRBV11-3,CASSGPSGELFF,TGTGCCAGCAGTGGGCCGTCCGGGGAGCTGTTTTTT
-,TRBD2,TRBJ2-5,TRBV4-1,CASSSSGGTQETQYF,TGCGCCAGCAGCTCTAGCGGGGGGACGCAAGAGACCCAGTACTTC
-,-,TRBJ2-2,TRBV10-3,CAISGGSDTGELFF,TGTGCCATCAGTGGTGGGAGTGACACCGGGGAGCTGTTTTTT
once,-,TRBJ2-1,TRBV6-5,CASSSRLGMDNEQFF,TGTGCCAGCAGTTCGCGACTAGGAATGGACAATGAGCAGTTCTTC
few,-,TRBJ2-5,TRBV10-3,CAISGVGEPGQETQYF,TGTGCCATCAGTGGGGTGGGAGAACCGGGCCAAGAGACCCAGTACTTC
-,TRBD2,TRBJ2-3,TRBV10-1,CASSESLEGGDTQYF,TGCGCCAGCAGTGAATCCCTAGAGGGAGGGGATACGCAGTATTTT
large,-,TRBJ2-3,TRBV24-1,CATSDSDATDTQYF,TGTGCCACCAGTGATTCCGACGCCACAGATACGCAGTATTTT
few,-,TRBJ2-1,TRBV19,CATRGDSYNEQFF,TGTGCCACCCGCGGGGACTCCTACAATGAGCAGTTCTTC
few,-,TRBJ2-5,TRBV7-9,CASSLGAHPPKEETQYF,TGTGCCAGCAGCTTAGGGGCCCACCCCCCGAAGGAAGAGACCCAGTACTTC
once,TRBD1,TRBJ2-6,TRBV7-6,CASSDRGRVYGANVLTF,TGTGCCAGCAGCGACAGGGGGCGCGTGTATGGGGCCAACGTCCTGACTTTC
large,-,TRBJ1-4,TRBV7-6,CASTSDEKLFF,TGTGCCAGCACCTCGGATGAAAAACTGTTTTTT
-,-,TRBJ2-1,TRBV6-1,CASRSWDEQFF,TGTGCCAGCAGGTCCTGGGATGAGCAGTTCTTC
few,TRBD1,TRBJ1-1,TRBV27,CASSLTGENTEAFF,TGTGCCAGCAGTTTGACAGGGGAGAACACTGAAGCTTTCTTT
-,-,TRBJ2-3,TRBV19,CASSISGASTDTQYF,TGTGCCAGTAGTATTTCAGGAGCCAGCACAGATACGCAGTATTTT
-,TRBD1,TRBJ2-2,TRBV12-3/TRBV12-4,CASREAGTGNTGELFF,TGTGCCAGCAGGGAAGCCGGGACAGGGAACACCGGGGAGCTGTTTTTT
-,-,TRBJ2-3,TRBV10-3,CAISESWTTSTDTQYF,TGTGCCATCAGTGAGTCGTGGACTACTAGCACAGATACGCAGTATTTT
-,TRBD1,TRBJ1-4,TRBV19,CASSITPGQTNEKLFF,TGTGCCAGTAGTATTACCCCGGGACAGACTAATGAAAAACTGTTTTTT
large,-,TRBJ2-7,TRBV6-5,CASSYTDRDSTYEQYF,TGTGCCAGCAGTTACACAGACCGGGACTCTACCTACGAGCAGTACTTC
-,TRBD2,TRBJ2-2,TRBV7-6,CASSLSSGGLLNTGELFF,TGTGCCAGCAGCTTATCCAGCGGGGGGCTACTGAACACCGGGGAGCTGTTTTTT
-,TRBD2,TRBJ2-5,TRBV5-6,CASSLTLAGVGETQYF,TGTGCCAGCAGCTTGACCCTAGCGGGAGTCGGAGAGACCCAGTACTTC
medium-sized,-,TRBJ2-1,TRBV7-6,CASSTRLGINEQFF,TGTGCCAGCAGCACCCGACTAGGAATCAATGAGCAGTTCTTC
once,TRBD1,TRBJ1-3,TRBV7-6,CASSLLMGQNGNTIYF,TGTGCCAGCAGCTTATTAATGGGACAGAACGGAAACACCATATATTTT
medium-sized,-,TRBJ2-1,TRBV12-3/TRBV12-4,CASKGFHSYNEQFF,TGTGCCAGCAAGGGCTTCCACTCCTACAATGAGCAGTTCTTC
few,TRBD1,TRBJ1-2,TRBV19,CASSKSGTGNYGYTF,TGTGCCAGTAGTAAGTCCGGGACAGGAAACTATGGCTACACCTTC
-,TRBD1,TRBJ2-7,TRBV11-2,CASSLDARGEQYF,TGTGCCAGCAGCTTAGATGCCAGGGGGGAGCAGTACTTC
few,-,TRBJ2-1,TRBV20-1,CSARSGENEQFF,TGCAGTGCCCGGTCGGGAGAGAATGAGCAGTTCTTC
few,TRBD1,TRBJ2-5,TRBV20-1,CSANALGTGEETQYF,TGCAGTGCTAACGCTTTAGGGACAGGGGAAGAGACCCAGTACTTC
medium-sized,TRBD1,TRBJ1-2,TRBV7-2,CASSLGQGEVQGYTF,TGTGCCAGCAGCTTAGGACAGGGGGAAGTTCAAGGCTACACCTTC
few,-,TRBJ2-1,TRBV9,CASSVEQGPGDEQFF,TGTGCCAGCAGCGTAGAGCAGGGTCCAGGGGATGAGCAGTTCTTC
large,TRBD2,TRBJ2-1,TRBV6-1,CASSERGGTSRGEQFF,TGTGCCAGCAGTGAAAGAGGGGGGACTAGCCGGGGGGAGCAGTTCTTC
-,-,TRBJ1-6,TRBV7-9,CASSFRGDQLGTLHF,TGTGCCAGCAGCTTTCGGGGGGACCAGTTGGGGACCCTCCACTTT
few,-,TRBJ1-2,TRBV19,CASSEGPPGLSGYTF,TGTGCCAGTAGCGAGGGGCCTCCCGGCCTATCTGGCTACACCTTC
-,TRBD2,TRBJ2-3,TRBV29-1,CSVVGLAVDTQYF,TGCAGCGTTGTGGGACTAGCAGTAGATACGCAGTATTTT
-,-,TRBJ2-7,TRBV5-8,CASIFSATYEQYF,TGTGCCAGCATTTTTTCAGCTACCTACGAGCAGTACTTC
-,-,TRBJ2-1,TRBV4-1,CASSQKSSYNEQFF,TGCGCCAGCAGCCAAAAAAGCTCCTACAATGAGCAGTTCTTC
once,-,TRBJ1-1,TRBV20-1,CSARVVRGSTEALF,TGCAGTGCTAGAGTGGTCAGAGGAAGCACTGAAGCTCTCTTT
large,TRBD1,TRBJ1-2,TRBV30,CAWNLQGARGYTF,TGTGCCTGGAACCTACAGGGGGCTCGGGGCTACACCTTC
large,TRBD1,TRBJ1-2,TRBV30,CAWSRDRGRGYTF,TGTGCCTGGAGTCGGGACAGGGGGCGTGGCTACACCTTC
few,-,TRBJ1-4,TRBV7-9,CASSLSGTSNEKLFF,TGTGCCAGCAGCTTATCCGGGACCTCTAATGAAAAACTGTTTTTT
-,TRBD2,TRBJ2-3,TRBV20-1,CSATSGAGEDTQYF,TGCAGTGCTACTAGCGGGGCCGGGGAAGATACGCAGTATTTT
large,-,TRBJ1-2,TRBV15,CATSRGSPGYTF,TGTGCCACCAGCAGAGGTTCCCCGGGGTACACCTTC
large,-,TRBJ2-7,TRBV29-1,CSVEGTTYEQYF,TGCAGCGTTGAAGGGACTACCTACGAGCAGTACTTC
few,-,TRBJ2-1,TRBV19,CASSARVNEQFF,TGTGCCAGTAGTGCAAGGGTAAATGAGCAGTTCTTC
-,-,TRBJ2-1,TRBV10-2,CASSDQGLTYNEQFF,TGCGCCAGCAGTGATCAGGGACTCACCTACAATGAGCAGTTCTTC
-,-,TRBJ2-3,TRBV20-1,CSATKSGHLTDTQYF,TGCAGTGCAACAAAATCGGGACACCTCACAGATACGCAGTATTTT
few,-,TRBJ2-5,TRBV7-2,CASSPRSGGTLGTQYF,TGTGCCAGCAGCCCACGGTCCGGGGGCACCCTCGGGACCCAGTACTTC
large,-,TRBJ2-3,TRBV29-1,CSVCLASTDTQYF,TGCAGCGTTTGCTTGGCTAGCACAGATACGCAGTATTTT
-,TRBD1,TRBJ2-5,TRBV7-9,CASSLEGTGGRETQYF,TGTGCCAGCAGCTTGGAGGGCACAGGGGGCCGGGAGACCCAGTACTTC
-,-,TRBJ2-7,TRBV5-4,CASSLGGANEQYF,TGTGCCAGCAGCTTAGGGGGGGCGAACGAGCAGTACTTC
few,-,TRBJ1-5,TRBV20-1,CSARKRENGQPQHF,TGCAGTGCTAGGAAGAGGGAAAACGGACAGCCCCAGCATTTT